The sequence of this T cell receptor (beta chain) was determined in a study of cytomegalovirus exposure and HLA in healthy donors. Notes on the study in general: Roughly uniform sequencing depth across donors was assumed, possibly incorrectly.

Concerning this clone: The target antigen is unknown.

This PCR relied on a set of 60 Vbeta primers and 13 Jbeta primers. Repertoires were generated with immunoSEQ multiplex PCR, while TCRdb's copy carries only in-frame clones and drops some. The sample contains about 120,000 clones, around two thirds of which appear only once. CDR3 length equals 14 residues. Sample: PBMCs. The chain joins TRBV21-1 to TRBJ1-5; whether TRBD1, the table's D call, matches the DNA was not checked. TRBV21-1 is a documented pseudogene. The sequence derives from a human donor in good health. This chain's CDR3 is CASSKGTGGQPQHF. DNA for the CDR3: TGTGCCAGCAGCAAGGGGACAGGGGGTCAGCCCCAGCATTTT.